This TCR beta chain was sequenced for a study of blood T cell repertoires in COVID-19. About the study: The origin of the acute and convalescent COVID-19 samples was the United States, Italy and Spain. PBMCs, B-cell-depleted T cells, or T cells were the source of the cDNA or gDNA that made up the material.

In the authors' methods: Nucleated cell number was recorded as an estimate derived from reference gene primer amplification. TCRdb keeps only in-frame clones here, not all; method: immunoSEQ multiplex PCR. That table is the source of V, J and clone size, and D and trimming were worked out from the DNA. The sample carries 100,000 to 150,000 clones, approximately 85% recorded once. The CDR3 runs to 16 residues. The germline V gene has CDR1 MDHEN and CDR2 SYDVKM. Trimming removed 4 bases at V and 0 bases at J, with 13 bases between. The TCR was taken from a man aged 80 or over with active or convalescent COVID-19. The chain combines TRBV28 with TRBJ1-5, with a tentative D call TRBD1 (5 bases). Material: peripheral blood. CDR3 in amino acids: CASSSSDSYSNQPQHF. In nucleotides, the CDR3 is TGTGCCAGCAGTTCATCTGACAGTTATAGCAATCAGCCCCAGCATTTT.